This T cell receptor beta chain was retrieved from a study of metastatic and nonmetastatic thyroid tumors. Whole-study findings and limits: In blood and tumor, TCR beta diversity was reportedly significantly higher in malignant thyroid tumors than in benign nodules.

V trimming: 4 bases; J trimming: 8 bases; junction bases outside the gene matches: 15. CDR3 size: 18 residues. CDR1 is LGHNA, CDR2 YNFKEQ, per germline. TCRdb re-called the PCR reads through MiXCR. Among 25,000 to 35,000 clones listed, around 15% were seen once. This clone was counted ten times or more. Its antigen is not known. Thyroid surgery had not been preceded by any treatment in any patient. Sequenced: blood. The receptor's source is a female donor with papillary thyroid cancer or a benign thyroid nodule (not recorded which). Some clones in this sample may be carry-over from other donors' samples. The rearrangement joins TRBV4-2 to TRBJ2-1; 12 bases are a match to TRBD2. CDR3 residues: CASSRQVELAGGVDEQFF. For the CDR3, the DNA is TGTGCCAGCAGCCGACAGGTTGAGCTAGCGGGAGGGGTCGATGAGCAGTTCTTC.